This T cell receptor beta chain came from a study of T cell responses to AZD1222 COVID-19 vaccine. The table lists this clone with a count of one. What it recognizes is unknown. Study findings and constraints: The donor cohort was predominantly white British with a female majority, and clonal diversity may have been underestimated. Repertoire sampling was restricted to post-peak T cell response timepoints.

Measured with immunoSEQ multiplex PCR; TCRdb has only the in-frame clones, and not every one. The sample yields tens of thousands of clones, 83% seen once. V shed 1 base, J shed 7 bases, and the junction held 4 bases outside the gene matches. The germline gives CDR1 SEHNR, CDR2 FQNEAQ (reference sequence). The CDR3 is made up of 15 amino acids. The clonotype originates from an adult in good health. The sample here was peripheral blood, taken on day 0 of AZD1222 vaccination. This chain connects TRBV7-9 to TRBJ1-6; TRBD1 matches at 7 bases. CDR3 sequence reads: CASSLEGQSNSPLHF. The CDR3 DNA is TGTGCCAGCAGCTTAGAGGGACAGAGCAATTCACCCCTCCACTTT.